This TCR beta chain was captured in a study of T cell responses to AZD1222 COVID-19 vaccine. On the study more broadly: Pooled in the analysis were second doses at about 4 or about 12 weeks.

V lost 5 bases, J lost 7 bases, and 15 bases lay in between. The CDR3 is made up of 14 amino acids. Germline V gives CDR1 SEHNR, CDR2 FQNEAQ (reference sequence). Data came from immunoSEQ multiplex PCR; TCRdb stores just in-frame clones and leaves some out. Found here are 200,000 or so clones, about 90% of them singletons; the top ten hold 5% to 7%. The V and J genes are TRBV7-9 and TRBJ1-5; D is uncertain. The source was peripheral blood, collected on day 0 of AZD1222 vaccination. This receptor was taken from an adult in good health. The CDR3 region has the DNA TGTGCCAGCAGCCCCCACGTCGCCGGGCAGCCCCAGCATTTT. This sequence encodes CASSPHVAGQPQHF.